This T cell receptor (beta chain) was captured by sequencing in a study of T cells in Graves' hyperthyroidism and ophthalmopathy. The CDR3 runs to 14 residues. Trimming removed 5 bases from V and 0 bases from J, with 11 bases in between. From germline, CDR1 is SEHNR and CDR2 FQNEAQ (reference sequence). Template material for amplifying TCR beta CDR3 regions consisted of RNA transcripts. First-round RT-PCR with HTBI primers amplified the TCR CDR3 region. In TCRdb, the multiplex PCR reads were re-called with MiXCR into one record per CDR3 protein. The sample records approximately 590,000 distinct CDR3 sequences, approximately 14% being singletons. Newly diagnosed patients aged 18 to 65 had hyperthyroidism of under 2 months' duration. This clonotype was seen more than once but under ten times.

Sequencing was performed on blood. The source of this sequence is a woman aged 25 to 39 with Graves' hyperthyroidism. The chain is built from TRBV7-9 and TRBJ2-7; D ambiguous. This CDR3 reads CASSNSLSSYEQYF. The CDR3 region has the DNA TGTGCCAGCAGCAACAGCCTGAGCTCCTACGAGCAGTACTTC.